The present entry profiles one T cell receptor beta chain with its context. As yet, its antigen is unknown. This PCR relied on a set of 60 Vbeta primers and 13 Jbeta primers. Generated by immunoSEQ multiplex PCR, the TCRdb table keeps only in-frame clones and is missing some. The top ten hold 2% to 2.5% of the sample, which has under 300,000 clones, 72% seen once. These data are taken from a study of cytomegalovirus exposure and HLA in healthy donors. Whole-study results and caveats: As immune exposure information, only CMV serostatus was available.

CDR1 SGHRS and CDR2 YFSETQ come from the germline V gene. V shed 0 bases, J shed 0 bases, and the junction held 5 bases outside the gene matches. The CDR3 sequence is 17 residues long. The source is a female donor in good health and CMV-seronegative. This rearrangement joins TRBV5-1 to TRBJ2-4; 8 nucleotides agree with TRBD2. Sequenced sample: PBMCs. The CDR3 region is CASSLDRSGVAKNIQYF. In DNA, the CDR3 is TGCGCCAGCAGCTTGGATCGTAGCGGGGTAGCCAAAAACATTCAGTACTTC.